The clone carrying this T cell receptor beta chain was observed at least ten times. The length of the CDR3 is 11 residues. The germline V and J ends were trimmed by 0 bases and 5 bases, with 2 bases remaining between them. Per the germline V gene, CDR1 is DFQATT and CDR2 is SNEGSKA (reference sequence). TCRdb itself ran the RT-PCR reads through MiXCR, one entry per CDR3 protein. The sample contains about 700,000 distinct CDR3 sequences, 11% to 15% of which appear only once. Sequencing was performed on memory CD4+ T cells from blood. This sequence was found in a female donor in good health, serving as a healthy control. This chain connects TRBV20-1 to TRBJ2-1; D is unclear. CDR3 nucleotide sequence: TGCAGTGCTAGAGATGACAATGAGCAGTTCTTC. Residues: CSARDDNEQFF.